The clone carrying this T cell receptor beta chain was found a few times. Its matching antigen is unknown. These data are taken from a study of blood T cells in healthy people across ages. A J-beta primer mix and a sample-barcoded 5' primer were used in a second PCR of roughly 6 to 12 cycles. One entry per CDR3 protein results from TCRdb running MiXCR on the 5' RACE reads. The data hold over 1.5 million distinct CDR3 sequences, with about 49% observed a single time. Germline V gives CDR1 MNHEY, CDR2 SVGAGI. J lost 4 bases, V lost 6 bases, and 7 bases had no gene match. The CDR3 totals 14 residues. Study findings and constraints: Long-lived and aged donors differed, with more naive CD4+ cells and higher diversity in the long-lived.

V gene TRBV6-5 combines with J gene TRBJ2-7; the match to TRBD1 covers 9 bases. The sample taken for sequencing was blood. This sequence originates from a woman aged 40 to 50 in good health. The CDR3 coding sequence is TGTGCCAGCAGAAACACAGGGGGCGGGTACGAGCAGTACTTC. It encodes CASRNTGGGYEQYF.